This TCR beta chain came from a study of shared clonotypes between healthy human individuals. Overall study findings and caveats: Naive CD4 clonotypes were shared across a handful of donors at roughly 5%. Few donors restricted represented genetic and exposure-history diversity.

Method: immunoSEQ multiplex PCR; TCRdb's copy keeps in-frame clones and lacks some. The repertoire holds 2 million to 2.5 million clones, with 85% to 95% as singletons. This CDR3 region has 15 residues. Germline V gene lookup returns CDR1 MNHEY and CDR2 SVGAGI. J gave up 5 bases and V 6 bases, and 11 bases lay outside the gene matches. Notes on this clone: Its antigen is still unknown.

The clonotype comes from a man between 18 and 35 years old in good health. Some clones in this sample may be carry-over from other donors' samples. The chain joins TRBV6-5 to TRBJ2-5; TRBD1 matches at 8 bases. Sample: naive CD4+ T cells from PBMCs. The subset here: CD45RA+ positively selected. The DNA for the CDR3 is TGTGCCAGCAGCCGGGGACAGGCATCGCGGGAGACCCAGTACTTC. Encoded protein: CASSRGQASRETQYF.